The 24 T cell receptor beta chains reported below all come from one sample, sequenced in a study of cytomegalovirus exposure and HLA in healthy donors. The study ran its PCR with 60 Vbeta and 13 Jbeta primers. Using immunoSEQ multiplex PCR, the repertoire was profiled, and TCRdb retains in-frame clones only, with some absent. The sample consists of about 180,000 clones, approximately 81% of them appearing once. The specimen sequenced was PBMCs. The receptors originated from a male donor in good health and CMV-seronegative.

The V gene is TRBV10-3, the J gene TRBJ2-5, with D possibly TRBD2 on 7 matching bases. TRBJ2-7 matches the DNA end more closely, so the J call is doubtful. There are 14 residues in the CDR3. Germline CDR1 and CDR2: ENHRY and SYGVKD. The chain's CDR3 is CAISELGRGGEQYF. The CDR3 nucleotides read TGTGCCATCAGTGAGTTGGGAAGGGGGGGCGAGCAGTACTTC.

This clone came up a few times. This chain links TRBV7-9 with TRBJ2-3; no clear D gene. V was shortened by 1 base and J by 6 bases, with 5 bases between the two germline ends. CDR1 is SEHNR, CDR2 FQNEAQ, per germline (reference sequence). The CDR3 contains 12 residues. The CDR3, as DNA: TGTGCCAGCAGCTTAGTCTCGGATACGCAGTATTTT. Protein product: CASSLVSDTQYF.

J is TRBJ2-7 and V is TRBV7-9; 10 nucleotides match TRBD1. This CDR3 region has 16 residues. V was clipped by 5 bases and J by 5 bases; unmatched bases: 12. The germline CDR1 and CDR2 sequences are SEHNR and FQNEAQ (reference sequence). The CDR3 sequence: CASSPRSGQGINEQYF. The CDR3 DNA follows: TGTGCCAGCAGCCCCCGGTCGGGACAGGGGATCAACGAGCAGTACTTC.

The chain's CDR3 is CASSPTGGTGELFF. The CDR3 DNA is TGTGCCAGCAGCCCAACCGGGGGGACCGGGGAGCTGTTTTTT. This chain uses TRBV7-3 with TRBJ2-2; TRBD2 matches at 7 bases. J was trimmed by 5 bases and V by 5 bases; bases with no gene match: 5. Germline loops: CDR1 SGHTA, CDR2 FQGTGA. The CDR3 has 14 residues.

This clone is termed medium-sized. The gene calls are TRBV4-3 and TRBJ1-1; 7 nucleotides agree with TRBD1. V dropped 1 base and J dropped 1; count of bases not matched to a gene: 0. The CDR3 contains 14 residues. The germline V gene has CDR1 LGHNA and CDR2 YSLEER. CDR3 nucleotide sequence: TGCGCCAGCAGCCAAGCAGGGGGGAACACTGAAGCTTTCTTT. This sequence encodes CASSQAGGNTEAFF.

The chain combines TRBV7-2 with TRBJ1-2; TRBD1 aligns across 10 bases. This CDR3 contains 14 residues. Germline CDR1 reads SGHTA; CDR2 reads FQGNSA. Trimming removed 5 bases from V and 4 bases from J; junction bases left unmatched: 4. The CDR3: CASSLWTGGYGYTF. CDR3 DNA sequence: TGTGCCAGCAGCCTATGGACAGGGGGCTATGGCTACACCTTC.

In its sample, this clone was seen a few times. This chain links TRBV5-1 with TRBJ2-7, with D possibly being TRBD2 (5 bases). The CDR3 runs to 15 residues. Per germline, CDR1 SGHRS and CDR2 YFSETQ. V lost 3 bases and J 2 bases, leaving 15 bases between the germline ends. The chain's CDR3 is CASSSDGNRAYEQYF. CDR3 DNA sequence: TGCGCCAGCAGCTCCGACGGGAACCGTGCCTACGAGCAGTACTTC.

The rearrangement uses TRBV5-6 and TRBJ2-5, with a possible D match to TRBD2 (5 bases). Per germline, CDR1 SGHDT and CDR2 YYEEEE. Deletions cut 5 bases from V and 4 bases from J, with 15 bases between. The CDR3 sequence is 14 residues long. CDR3 region: CASSPRLYGETQYF. The CDR3 nucleotides read TGTGCCAGCAGTCCCCGACTATACGGAGAGACCCAGTACTTC.

V gene TRBV6-1 combines with J gene TRBJ2-7; 8 nucleotides agree with TRBD2. The CDR3 covers 14 residues. The germline V gene encodes CDR1 MNHNS and CDR2 SASEGT. The J segment lost 2 bases and the V segment lost 7 bases, leaving 7 bases of the junction unmatched. This CDR3 reads CASNGGRFPYEQYF. CDR3 sequence (DNA): TGTGCCAGCAACGGCGGGAGGTTCCCCTACGAGCAGTACTTC.

The V gene is TRBV28, the J gene TRBJ1-4; no clear D. Trimming shortened V by 4 bases and J by 4 bases, and 10 bases separated the two germline ends. The CDR3 loop spans 14 amino acids. From germline, CDR1 is MDHEN and CDR2 SYDVKM. The CDR3 region is CASSWRINNEKLFF. CDR3 nucleotides: TGTGCCAGCAGTTGGAGGATAAATAATGAAAAACTGTTTTTT.

This chain connects TRBV12-5 to TRBJ1-2; 8 bases line up with TRBD1. Losses at the gene ends were 7 bases for V and 5 bases for J; bases not matched to a gene: 15. The germline gives CDR1 LGHNT, CDR2 FRNRAP. The CDR3 runs to 16 residues. The CDR3 spells CASAPRGQGGLYGYTF. CDR3 coding DNA: TGTGCTAGTGCCCCCCGAGGACAGGGTGGACTTTATGGCTACACCTTC.

This clone was recorded a few times. The chain recombines TRBV6-5 with TRBJ1-1; the D is unclear. The CDR3 extends over 13 amino acids. Trimming stripped 3 bases from V and 3 bases from J, with 8 bases between. Germline V CDR1 and CDR2: MNHEY, SVGAGI. This CDR3 is CASSYIGHTEAFF. In DNA, the CDR3 is TGTGCCAGCAGTTATATTGGGCACACTGAAGCTTTCTTT.

In its sample, this clone was seen a few times. The V and J genes are TRBV5-5 and TRBJ1-5; possibly TRBD1 for D (5 bases). The CDR3 consists of 14 residues. Germline V gene data show CDR1 as SGHKS and CDR2 as YYEKEE (reference sequence). Trimming pared 2 bases from V and 7 bases from J, leaving 13 bases between. The CDR3 protein is CASSLAQARQPQHF. The CDR3 DNA reads TGTGCCAGCAGCTTAGCACAGGCGCGCCAGCCCCAGCATTTT.

The chain couples TRBV28 to TRBJ2-7; 7 bases are shared with TRBD1. Trimming took 1 base from V and 1 from J; bases not matched to a gene: 4. The CDR3 loop spans 15 amino acids. Germline assignment: CDR1 MDHEN and CDR2 SYDVKM. The CDR3 loop is CASSLYGDRSYEQYF. CDR3 DNA sequence: TGTGCCAGCAGTTTATATGGGGACAGATCCTACGAGCAGTACTTC.

The chain recombines TRBV4-3 with TRBJ1-4, with D unclear. The CDR3 is made up of 12 amino acids. Trimming shortened V by 4 bases and J by 8 bases, and 8 bases separated the two germline ends. Germline V gene lookup returns CDR1 LGHNA and CDR2 YSLEER. The CDR3 coding sequence is TGCGCCAGCAGCCGGAGGCGCGAAAAACTGTTTTTT. Translation: CASSRRREKLFF.

The chain recombines TRBV5-4 with TRBJ2-1; tentative D call: TRBD1 (5 bases). The CDR3 is made up of 16 amino acids. Germline V lookup: CDR1 SGHNT, CDR2 YYREEE (reference sequence). Trimming took 0 bases from V and 2 from J, leaving 12 bases between them. The CDR3 coding sequence is TGTGCCAGCAGCTTGGTTTCCGCCAGGGCCTACAATGAGCAGTTCTTC. Translation: CASSLVSARAYNEQFF.

Comment on this clone: Sequence at one end of the junction differs from germline and may be a read error. The V gene is TRBV7-7, the J gene TRBJ2-1, with a possible D match to TRBD2 (5 bases). The length of the CDR3 is 13 residues. Germline V lookup: CDR1 SSHAT, CDR2 FNYEAQ (reference sequence). The CDR3: CASSLASGNEQFF. In DNA, the CDR3 is TGTGCTAGCAGCTTGGCCAGCGGCAATGAGCAGTTCTTC.

CDR3 nucleotide sequence: TGTGCCAGCAGCGACGAGGGGGGGGCCCCCTCTTGGGACACCGGGGAGCTGTTTTTT. It specifies CASSDEGGAPSWDTGELFF. The rearrangement joins TRBV9 to TRBJ2-2; a possible D gene is TRBD2 (7 bases). CDR3 length equals 19 residues. Germline CDR1 reads SGDLS; CDR2 reads YYNGEE. V lost 3 bases, J lost 3 bases, and 24 bases lay in between. Looking up the rest from reference TRBV9 and TRBJ2-2 gives the full variable domain: DSGVTQTPKHLITATGQRVTLRCSPRSGDLSVYWYQQSLDQGLQFLIQYYNGEERAKGNILERFSAQQFPDLHSELNLSSLELGDSALYFCASSDEGGAPSWDTGELFFGEGSRLTVL.

The V call is TRBV20-1, the J call TRBJ1-1; D is perhaps TRBD1 (5 bases). The CDR3 contains 11 residues. CDR1 is DFQATT and CDR2 is SNEGSKA in the germline V gene (reference sequence). The V gene lost 5 bases and the J gene lost 10 bases, with 14 bases spanning the gap. CDR3 DNA: TGCAGTGCTGAACAGGTTTCGGGAGCTTTCTTT. Translated, it gives CSAEQVSGAFF.

This clone has a single count. V is TRBV29-1 and J is TRBJ2-7; a weak D match, TRBD1 (5 bases). This CDR3 spans 12 amino acids. Germline lookup yields CDR1 SQVTM and CDR2 ANQGSEA. Trimming stripped 6 bases from V and 0 bases from J, with 9 bases between. As DNA, the CDR3 is TGCAGCGTAAGACAGAGCTCCTACGAGCAGTACTTC. Its protein is CSVRQSSYEQYF.

As to this clone: The sample holds other DNA sequences that translate to the same CDR3. The rearrangement joins TRBV5-1 to TRBJ2-7, with 9 positions matching TRBD1. The length of the CDR3 is 14 residues. Germline CDR1 is SGHRS and CDR2 is YFSETQ. The junction had 1 base not matched to a gene; V was cut back by 2 bases and J by 1 base. This chain's CDR3 is CASSFGTGSYEQYF. In DNA form, the CDR3 reads TGCGCCAGCAGCTTTGGGACAGGGTCCTACGAGCAGTACTTC.

The chain recombines TRBV5-1 with TRBJ1-1, with TRBD1 matching over 7 bases. This CDR3 is built from 16 residues. Germline values: CDR1 SGHRS, CDR2 YFSETQ. The junction had 10 bases not matched to a gene; V was cut back by 0 bases and J by 5 bases. The CDR3: CASSLDLLGGRTEAFF. The CDR3 region has the DNA TGCGCCAGCAGCTTGGACCTGTTAGGGGGCAGGACTGAAGCTTTCTTT.

The DNA of the CDR3 is TGTGCCAGCAGCAAATCGGGTCAGGGGGCCCCTGAGGGGAATTCACCCCTCCACTTT. Translation: CASSKSGQGAPEGNSPLHF. The chain combines TRBV7-2 with TRBJ1-6, with 8 bases aligning to TRBD1. CDR1 SGHTA and CDR2 FQGNSA come from the germline V gene. The V and J ends lost 5 bases and 7 bases, in that order; junction bases with no gene match: 19. CDR3 length: 19 amino acids.

The chain carries TRBV7-2 and TRBJ1-5, with TRBD1 matching 8 bases. The CDR3 contains 17 residues. Looked up from germline, CDR1 is SGHTA and CDR2 is FQGNSA. V was clipped by 0 bases and J by 4 bases; unmatched bases: 8. CDR3 residues: CASSLAPGQDLNQPQHF. DNA of the CDR3: TGTGCCAGCAGCTTAGCGCCGGGACAGGATCTAAATCAGCCCCAGCATTTT.